The 25 T cell receptor beta chains presented below share a single source sample, sequenced in a study of T-cell reconstitution after alpha-beta-depleted transplantation in children. It was with unique molecular identifiers that the TCRbeta library was prepared. TCRdb analysed the PCR reads with MiXCR anew, one entry per CDR3 protein. The sample gives hundreds of thousands of distinct CDR3 sequences, 23% of which show up once; about 14% is in the top ten. This material consisted of PBMCs, mostly from graft donor cells, taken 360 days after TCRalphabeta/CD19-depleted stem cell transplant. All receptors come from a boy younger than two who had a stem cell transplant for acute myeloid leukemia, so the T cells may come from the graft donor.

This clonotype was observed at least ten times. V is TRBV3-1 and J is TRBJ2-3, with 11 bases matching TRBD1. The CDR3 contains 14 residues. Germline trimming cut 7 bases from V and 4 bases from J; bases unmatched to any gene: 4. Germline V lookup: CDR1 LGHDT, CDR2 YNNKEL (reference sequence). CDR3 in DNA: TGTGCCAGCACCCCGGGACAGGGGGCAGATACGCAGTATTTT. Its protein is CASTPGQGADTQYF.

This clonotype was observed a handful of times. J is TRBJ1-4 and V is TRBV28; 10 nucleotides align to TRBD1. CDR1 MDHEN and CDR2 SYDVKM come from the germline V gene. V gave up 5 bases and J gave up 7 bases; unmatched junction bases: 7. The CDR3 sequence is 15 residues long. The CDR3 bases are TGTGCCAGCAGTATCACCGGGACAGGGGTTGAAAAACTGTTTTTT. Residues: CASSITGTGVEKLFF.

CDR3 bases: TGTGCCATCAGGAAGAAGGGAACAGGGAAGAGCTCCTACGAGCAGTACGTC. Its translation is CAIRKKGTGKSSYEQYV. The chain combines TRBV10-3 with TRBJ2-7; possibly TRBD1 for D (6 bases). The CDR3 is 17 amino acids. Germline CDR1 reads ENHRY; CDR2 reads SYGVKD. Deletions cut 6 bases from V and 0 bases from J, with 21 bases between.

The rearrangement links TRBV12-3 or TRBV12-4 to TRBJ1-5; D unresolved. V dropped 6 bases and J dropped 5 bases, with 14 bases sitting between them. The CDR3 totals 14 residues. The CDR3 DNA follows: TGTGCCAGCAGCCGGTGGGGATTCGATCAGCCCCAGCATTTT. It is translated as CASSRWGFDQPQHF.

With regard to this clonotype: Sequence at one end of the junction differs from germline and may be a read error. The V and J genes are TRBV6-1 and TRBJ2-7, with 8 bases lining up with TRBD1. This CDR3 has 14 residues. CDR1 MNHNS and CDR2 SASEGT come from the germline V gene. The CDR3 protein is CTSSEDRDRYEQYF. The CDR3 nucleotides are TGTACCAGCAGTGAGGACAGGGACCGATACGAGCAGTACTTC.

This chain uses TRBV5-1 with TRBJ1-1; 12 bases agree with TRBD1. Germline CDR1 and CDR2: SGHRS and YFSETQ. The ends lost 4 bases at V and 1 base at J; junction bases unmatched: 11. CDR3 size: 18 residues. CDR3 protein: CASSPRAGTGGSNTEAFF. CDR3 in DNA: TGCGCCAGCAGCCCAAGGGCCGGGACAGGGGGCTCGAACACTGAAGCTTTCTTT. Complete variable domain (other parts from reference TRBV5-1 and TRBJ1-1): KAGVTQTPRYLIKTRGQQVTLSCSPISGHRSVSWYQQTPGQGLQFLFEYFSETQRNKGNFPGRFSGRQFSNSRSEMNVSTLELGDSALYLCASSPRAGTGGSNTEAFFGQGTRLTVV.

This clonotype came up many times. CDR3 protein: CASSTSSLYNEQFF. DNA for the CDR3: TGTGCCAGCAGTACCTCCTCATTATACAATGAGCAGTTCTTC. The chain employs TRBV12-3 or TRBV12-4 and TRBJ2-1, with D hard to call. The CDR3 contains 14 residues. V gave up 5 bases and J gave up 4 bases, with 12 bases separating them.

This clonotype was counted ten times or more. The chain is built from TRBV3-1 and TRBJ2-1, with D possibly being TRBD2 (6 bases). V lost 2 bases to trimming and J lost 7 bases, with 12 bases between them. Germline loops: CDR1 LGHDT, CDR2 YNNKEL (reference sequence). CDR3 length equals 14 residues. CDR3: CASSQWRAGNEQFF. CDR3 DNA sequence: TGTGCCAGCAGCCAATGGCGGGCGGGGAATGAGCAGTTCTTC.

The table lists this clonotype with a few counts. The CDR3 DNA is TGTGCCAGCAGCCTGAGACTAGCGGGGGGGCACACCGGGGAGCTGTTTTTT. This encodes CASSLRLAGGHTGELFF. The rearrangement links TRBV7-8 to TRBJ2-2; TRBD2 matches at 14 bases. This CDR3 contains 17 residues. Germline V gene lookup returns CDR1 SGHVS and CDR2 FQNEAQ. V gave up 5 bases and J gave up 3 bases; unmatched junction bases: 5.

This clonotype was seen a handful of times. Written as DNA, the CDR3 is TGCGCCAGCAGCCCAAGAAGCAAAGGGGGGTCCTACGAGCAGTACTTC. It yields the protein CASSPRSKGGSYEQYF. The V and J genes are TRBV4-3 and TRBJ2-7, with D perhaps assigned TRBD1 or TRBD2 (6 bases each). Trimming removed 4 bases from V and 1 base from J, with 17 bases in between. Germline V gene data show CDR1 as LGHNA and CDR2 as YSLEER. The CDR3 runs 16 residues.

This clonotype appeared a few times. CDR3 sequence: CASPGTSEADTQYF. In DNA, the CDR3 is TGCGCCAGCCCCGGGACTAGCGAGGCAGATACGCAGTATTTT. The genes are TRBV5-1 and TRBJ2-3; 10 nucleotides match TRBD2. Losses at the gene ends were 7 bases for V and 4 bases for J; bases not matched to a gene: 6. CDR3 length: 14 residues. The germline V gene encodes CDR1 SGHRS and CDR2 YFSETQ.

The chain joins TRBV24-1 to TRBJ1-1; TRBD1 is a possible D gene (5 bases). Germline V gene data show CDR1 as KGHDR and CDR2 as SFDVKD. V was shortened by 3 bases and J by 9 bases, with 7 bases between the two germline ends. The length of the CDR3 is 11 residues. CDR3 region: CATSDTGQAFF. The DNA of the CDR3 is TGTGCCACCAGTGATACGGGGCAAGCTTTCTTT.

The chain carries TRBV5-1 and TRBJ2-1; 8 bases map to TRBD2. The germline CDR1 and CDR2 sequences are SGHRS and YFSETQ. Trimming cost V 5 bases and J 0 bases; bases outside gene matches: 7. The CDR3 has 16 residues. The CDR3 DNA is TGCGCCAGCAGGTTCCGGGGGGGGGACTCCTACAATGAGCAGTTCTTC. It is translated as CASRFRGGDSYNEQFF.

This clonotype was observed a handful of times. V is TRBV11-2 and J is TRBJ2-1; the D gene could be TRBD1 or TRBD2 (5 bases each). Germline CDR1 reads SGHAT; CDR2 reads FQNNGV. The CDR3 extends over 15 amino acids. V gave up 5 bases and J gave up 4 bases, with 15 bases separating them. The CDR3 DNA is TGTGCCAGCAGCCTGGGTTTCGGGGCTTACAATGAGCAGTTCTTC. Protein: CASSLGFGAYNEQFF. The full variable domain, rest sourced from reference TRBV11-2 and TRBJ2-1, is EAGVAQSPRYKIIEKRQSVAFWCNPISGHATLYWYQQILGQGPKLLIQFQNNGVVDDSQLPKDRFSAERLKGVDSTLKIQPAKLEDSAVYLCASSLGFGAYNEQFFGPGTRLTVL.

The chain carries TRBV11-2 and TRBJ1-1; D gene uncertain. Germline-derived CDR1 and CDR2 are SGHAT and FQNNGV. This CDR3 spans 12 amino acids. Trimming cost V 5 bases and J 6 bases, with 10 bases left between them. CDR3 loop: CASSPPPAEAFF. The CDR3 DNA reads TGTGCCAGCAGCCCCCCCCCGGCTGAAGCTTTCTTT.

V gene TRBV19 combines with J gene TRBJ1-4, with unresolved D. Per germline, CDR1 LNHDA and CDR2 SQIVND (reference sequence). The CDR3 consists of 15 residues. Between the trimmed V and J ends, which lost 3 bases and 0 bases, there was a span of 8 bases. CDR3 DNA sequence: TGTGCCAGTAGTATTTCATCATCAACTAATGAAAAACTGTTTTTT. As protein: CASSISSSTNEKLFF.

Only a few counts were recorded for this clonotype. The V gene is TRBV5-5, the J gene TRBJ2-7; 9 bases fit TRBD1. The V gene end was trimmed by 0 bases and the J gene end by 2 bases; junction bases not matched to a gene: 6. Germline lookup yields CDR1 SGHKS and CDR2 YYEKEE (reference sequence). The CDR3 is 16 residues long. CDR3 coding DNA: TGTGCCAGCAGCTTGGGGTTCGGGACAGGGACCTACGAGCAGTACTTC. Amino acid sequence: CASSLGFGTGTYEQYF. The entire variable domain, with the rest obtained from reference TRBV5-5 and TRBJ2-7, is as follows: DAGVTQSPTHLIKTRGQQVTLRCSPISGHKSVSWYQQVLGQGPQFIFQYYEKEERGRGNFPDRFSARQFPNYSSELNVNALLLGDSALYLCASSLGFGTGTYEQYFGPGTRLTVT.

This clonotype has a handful of counts. This chain joins TRBV20-1 and TRBJ1-2; D unresolved. Germline V gene sequence: CDR1 DFQATT, CDR2 SNEGSKA (reference sequence). The length of the CDR3 is 14 residues. The V and J ends lost 0 bases and 9 bases respectively, with 17 bases between them. This CDR3 is CSARDLPLRVSYTF. CDR3 sequence (DNA): TGCAGTGCTAGAGACCTCCCGTTAAGGGTTAGCTACACCTTC.

This clonotype was seen many times. The CDR3 loop is CASSLGAPPYEQYF. As DNA, the CDR3 is TGTGCCAGCAGCTTAGGGGCCCCTCCCTACGAGCAGTACTTC. The chain combines TRBV7-9 with TRBJ2-7; no firm D call. The CDR3 contains 14 residues. V was clipped by 1 base and J by 2 bases, with 9 bases between them. Germline-derived CDR1 and CDR2 are SEHNR and FQNEAQ (reference sequence).

The sample holds many counts of this clonotype. The CDR3 coding sequence is TGTGCCAGCATGGTCTGGGGTTCGACGCCTAAAGCTTTCTTT. As protein: CASMVWGSTPKAFF. J is TRBJ1-1 and V is TRBV28, with no clear D. Per the germline V gene, CDR1 is MDHEN and CDR2 is SYDVKM. CDR3 size: 14 residues. The V and J ends lost 7 bases and 9 bases respectively, with 21 bases between them.

This clonotype has a handful of counts. The chain is built from TRBV29-1 and TRBJ1-1; no clear D. The CDR3 is 12 amino acids. The V end was cut by 0 bases, the J end by 7 bases, with 9 bases between. Germline values: CDR1 SQVTM, CDR2 ANQGSEA. The CDR3 spells CSVEDWADEAFF. The CDR3 DNA is TGCAGCGTTGAAGATTGGGCAGATGAAGCTTTCTTT.

In its sample, this clonotype was seen a few times. This chain uses TRBV7-9 with TRBJ1-2, with D possibly matching TRBD1 (6 bases). The germline CDR1 and CDR2 sequences are SEHNR and FQNEAQ (reference sequence). The ends were cut back, 5 bases at V and 6 bases at J, with 13 bases in the middle. This CDR3 comprises 13 residues. CDR3 sequence (DNA): TGTGCCAGCAGCCTCACAGGGTGGAATGGCTACACCTTC. It is translated as CASSLTGWNGYTF.

This clonotype was found a few times. CDR3 protein: CASSHTGSSYEQYV. The CDR3 nucleotides read TGTGCCAGCAGCCACACAGGGAGCTCCTACGAGCAGTACGTC. This chain connects TRBV5-5 to TRBJ2-7, with D perhaps matching TRBD1 (6 bases). The CDR3 contains 14 residues. The V gene's germline CDR1 is SGHKS and CDR2 YYEKEE (reference sequence). Trimming pared 4 bases from V and 0 bases from J, leaving 11 bases between.

This clonotype was counted ten times or more. The V gene is TRBV12-3 or TRBV12-4, the J gene TRBJ2-1, with TRBD2 as a possible D gene (5 bases). The length of the CDR3 is 14 residues. Deletions cut 2 bases from V and 0 bases from J, with 5 bases between. CDR3: CASSLTSSYNEQFF. DNA of the CDR3: TGTGCCAGCAGTTTAACTAGCTCCTACAATGAGCAGTTCTTC.

The V call is TRBV12-3 or TRBV12-4, the J call TRBJ2-2, with D perhaps TRBD1 (5 bases). CDR3 length: 14 residues. V was shortened by 7 bases and J by 2 bases, with 11 bases between the two germline ends. The CDR3 sequence is CASTLDINTGELFF. CDR3 sequence (DNA): TGTGCCAGCACCTTGGACATCAACACCGGGGAGCTGTTTTTT.